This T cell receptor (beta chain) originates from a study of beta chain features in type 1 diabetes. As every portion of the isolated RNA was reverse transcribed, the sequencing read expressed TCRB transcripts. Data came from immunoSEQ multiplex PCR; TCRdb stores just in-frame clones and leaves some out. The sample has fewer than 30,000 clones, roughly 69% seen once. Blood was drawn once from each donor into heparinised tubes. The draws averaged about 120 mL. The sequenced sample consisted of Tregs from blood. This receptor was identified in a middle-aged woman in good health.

Written as DNA, the CDR3 is TGTGCCTGCGGGACCTACGCTAACTATGGCTACACCTTC. Translated, it gives CACGTYANYGYTF. This chain links TRBV6-5 with TRBJ1-2; weak D call: TRBD1 (5 bases). This CDR3 contains 13 residues. Trimming left V 11 bases short and J 0 bases short, with 13 bases between. Germline-derived CDR1 and CDR2 are MNHEY and SVGAGI.